The 21 T cell receptor beta chains reported below all come from one sample, sequenced in a study of cytomegalovirus exposure and HLA in healthy donors. PCR was performed using 60 Vbeta and 13 Jbeta primers. TCRdb's copy holds only in-frame clones and misses some; the assay was immunoSEQ multiplex PCR. The sample has under 200,000 clones, approximately 80% seen once. Source material: PBMCs. These receptor sequences come from a woman aged 25 to 39 in good health and CMV-seropositive.

The chain employs TRBV4-1 and TRBJ2-1; 11 nucleotides align to TRBD2. This CDR3 contains 17 residues. CDR1 is MGHRA, CDR2 YSYEKL, per germline. Unmatched junction bases numbered 12, after V lost 4 bases and J lost 7 bases. The DNA of the CDR3 is TGCGCCAGCAGCCTGTGGCCCCGCCGACTAGCGGGGAATGAGCAGTTCTTC. Amino acids: CASSLWPRRLAGNEQFF.

The chain uses TRBV28 and TRBJ1-2; TRBD1 might be the D (5 bases). Trimming removed 3 bases from V and 8 bases from J, with 16 bases in between. From germline, CDR1 is MDHEN and CDR2 SYDVKM. The CDR3 has 14 residues. CDR3 in DNA: TGTGCCAGCAGTTTCCGGGACGGGGGGTCGGGCTACACCTTC. This encodes CASSFRDGGSGYTF.

This chain connects TRBV30 to TRBJ2-7; 11 nucleotides line up with TRBD1. Unmatched junction bases numbered 6, after V lost 4 bases and J lost 4 bases. Germline V CDR1 and CDR2: GTSNPN, SVGIG (reference sequence). The CDR3 has 14 residues. Here the CDR3 reads CAWKGGTGGYEQYF. The CDR3 bases are TGTGCCTGGAAAGGCGGGACAGGGGGATACGAGCAGTACTTC.

In its sample, this clone was seen once. The gene calls are TRBV28 and TRBJ2-2, with 10 bases identical to TRBD1. The CDR3 runs 14 residues. Trimming took 7 bases from V and 5 from J; bases not matched to a gene: 4. The germline V gene encodes CDR1 MDHEN and CDR2 SYDVKM. The CDR3 loop is CASTGTGVTGELFF. CDR3 nucleotides: TGTGCCAGCACTGGGACAGGGGTAACCGGGGAGCTGTTTTTT.

This clone has just a few counts. The chain uses TRBV9 and TRBJ2-3, with 9 bases matching TRBD2. CDR3 length: 15 amino acids. J gave up 0 bases and V 3 bases, and 2 bases lay outside the gene matches. From germline, CDR1 is SGDLS and CDR2 YYNGEE. CDR3: CASSASGDSTDTQYF. The CDR3 DNA sequence: TGTGCCAGCAGCGCTAGCGGGGATAGCACAGATACGCAGTATTTT.

This sequence joins TRBV6-1 and TRBJ2-3, with D possibly TRBD1 on 6 matching bases. The CDR3 totals 15 residues. Trimming left V 0 bases short and J 2 bases short, with 9 bases between. CDR1 MNHNS and CDR2 SASEGT come from the germline V gene. DNA of the CDR3: TGTGCCAGCAGTGAAGCGGGGGCCCACACAGATACGCAGTATTTT. As protein: CASSEAGAHTDTQYF.

This rearrangement joins TRBV4-2 to TRBJ2-1, with D possibly TRBD2 on 6 matching bases. Trimming shortened V by 0 bases and J by 7 bases, and 10 bases separated the two germline ends. Germline V gene sequence: CDR1 LGHNA, CDR2 YNFKEQ. The CDR3 loop spans 14 amino acids. Here the CDR3 reads CASSQDSGRNEQFF. For the CDR3, the DNA is TGTGCCAGCAGCCAAGATTCAGGGAGGAATGAGCAGTTCTTC.

On this clone itself: The junction shows a germline mismatch at one end, possibly a read error. The rearrangement links TRBV5-8 to TRBJ2-2, with D tentatively TRBD2 (6 bases). Germline assignment: CDR1 SGHTS and CDR2 YDEGEE. CDR3 length: 15 amino acids. The CDR3 DNA follows: TGTGCCAGCAGCTTGGTGGTAGCGAACACCGGGGGGCTGTTTTTT. Translation gives CASSLVVANTGGLFF. Full variable domain (remainder filled in from reference TRBV5-8 and TRBJ2-2): EAGVTQSPTHLIKTRGQQATLRCSPISGHTSVYWYQQALGLGLQFLLWYDEGEERNRGNFPPRFSGRQFPNYSSELNVNALELEDSALYLCASSLVVANTGGLFFGEGSRLTVL.

V and J are TRBV6-4 and TRBJ1-2, with no clear D. V was shortened by 0 bases and J by 7 bases, with 15 bases between the two germline ends. Germline V CDR1 and CDR2: MRHNA, SNTAGT. The CDR3 consists of 15 residues. The CDR3 nucleotides read TGTGCCAGCAGTGACTCGGCCGAGGAGGTTGGTGGCTACACCTTC. Translated, it gives CASSDSAEEVGGYTF.

The rearrangement links TRBV7-8 to TRBJ1-6; TRBD1 agrees at 9 bases. Germline CDR1 and CDR2: SGHVS and FQNEAQ. With 3 bases clipped from V and 15 bases from J, the junction kept 6 bases outside the gene matches. This CDR3 has 13 amino acids. This CDR3 is CASSFGRTGDLHF. As DNA, the CDR3 is TGTGCCAGCAGCTTTGGCCGGACAGGGGACCTCCACTTT.

The chain recombines TRBV28 with TRBJ1-2; no clear D gene. With 2 bases removed from V and 5 bases from J, the gap between germline ends came to 6 bases. CDR1 and CDR2 (germline): MDHEN, SYDVKM. The CDR3 is made up of 12 amino acids. CDR3 amino acids: CASSLETYGYTF. Here the CDR3 DNA reads TGTGCCAGCAGTTTAGAGACTTATGGCTACACCTTC.

The V gene is TRBV4-1, the J gene TRBJ1-6; D not certain. Germline V gene sequence: CDR1 MGHRA, CDR2 YSYEKL. The CDR3 consists of 13 residues. The V and J ends lost 0 bases and 9 bases respectively, with 6 bases between them. The CDR3 nucleotides read TGCGCCAGCAGCCAAGAACGGTTTTCACCCCTCCACTTT. It specifies CASSQERFSPLHF.

This clone was detected a few times. The V gene is TRBV6-1, the J gene TRBJ2-7; D is possibly TRBD2 (6 bases). CDR3 length: 12 residues. The V end was cut by 7 bases, the J end by 4 bases, with 11 bases between. Germline CDR1 is MNHNS and CDR2 is SASEGT. CDR3 nucleotide sequence: TGTGCCAGCACACTTGGAGGGTACGAGCAGTACTTC. This codes for CASTLGGYEQYF.

This sequence joins TRBV4-3 and TRBJ2-7; D remains unclear. The CDR3 loop spans 12 amino acids. Trimming left V 0 bases short and J 10 bases short, with 10 bases between. Germline V gene sequence: CDR1 LGHNA, CDR2 YSLEER. The chain's CDR3 is CASSQDSQSQYF. The CDR3 DNA reads TGCGCCAGCAGCCAAGATTCCCAGTCTCAGTACTTC.

This clone was detected once. The rearrangement uses TRBV18 and TRBJ2-5; 10 bases are a match to TRBD1. The J call may be incorrect, as the DNA end agrees better with TRBJ2-7. Germline CDR1 and CDR2: KGHSH and LQKENI. CDR3 length: 15 amino acids. The CDR3 nucleotides are TGTGCCAGCTCACCGTCGGGACAGGGGAGCTACGAGCAGTACTTC. It translates to CASSPSGQGSYEQYF.

This chain links TRBV19 with TRBJ2-6; TRBD1 agrees at 9 bases. The germline V gene encodes CDR1 LNHDA and CDR2 SQIVND (reference sequence). CDR3 length equals 17 residues. After removal of 9 bases from V and 1 base from J, the junction contained 10 bases not matched to a gene. The chain's CDR3 is CASQDRGRSSGANVLTF. CDR3 in DNA: TGTGCCAGCCAGGACAGGGGAAGGTCTTCTGGGGCCAACGTCCTGACTTTC.

The rearrangement joins TRBV4-1 to TRBJ2-1, with 11 bases identical to TRBD2. This CDR3 region has 16 residues. Germline loops: CDR1 MGHRA, CDR2 YSYEKL. V trimming: 2 bases; J trimming: 4 bases; junction bases outside the gene matches: 4. The CDR3 DNA reads TGCGCCAGCAGCCAACCCACTAGCGGGAGTTACAATGAGCAGTTCTTC. Its protein product is CASSQPTSGSYNEQFF.

The chain carries TRBV5-4 and TRBJ1-2; 7 bases match TRBD1. Losses at the gene ends were 9 bases for V and 2 bases for J; bases not matched to a gene: 7. The CDR3 has 13 residues. Germline V lookup: CDR1 SGHNT, CDR2 YYREEE (reference sequence). CDR3 DNA: TGTGCCACAACCGACAGGGAGAACTATGGCTACACCTTC. Its translation is CATTDRENYGYTF.

This chain joins TRBV28 and TRBJ2-7; a weak D match, TRBD1 (6 bases). Per germline, CDR1 MDHEN and CDR2 SYDVKM. The CDR3 has 12 residues. V lost 6 bases and J 3 bases, leaving 9 bases between the germline ends. The DNA of the CDR3 is TGTGCCAGCAGACAGGGCAACTACGAGCAGTACTTC. Amino acids: CASRQGNYEQYF. The complete variable domain, with remaining parts taken from reference TRBV28 and TRBJ2-7, reads DVKVTQSSRYLVKRTGEKVFLECVQDMDHENMFWYRQDPGLGLRLIYFSYDVKMKEKGDIPEGYSVSREKKERFSLILESASTNQTSMYLCASRQGNYEQYFGPGTRLTVT.

In regard to this clone: At one of its ends the junction is not consistent with the germline gene, which may arise from a read error. The chain joins TRBV7-7 to TRBJ2-7; 7 bases align to TRBD2. In germline, CDR1 is SSHAT, CDR2 FNYEAQ (reference sequence). The CDR3 has 15 amino acids. CDR3 amino acids: CASSPLRGGPHEQYF. The CDR3 DNA reads as TGTGCTAGCAGCCCCCTGCGGGGAGGGCCCCACGAGCAGTACTTC.

This chain links TRBV7-9 with TRBJ2-1, with 8 bases fitting TRBD1. After removal of 2 bases from V and 6 bases from J, the junction contained 6 bases not matched to a gene. Per the germline V gene, CDR1 is SEHNR and CDR2 is FQNEAQ (reference sequence). CDR3 size: 15 residues. The CDR3 reads CASSLRGDRGNEQFF. In DNA, the CDR3 is TGTGCCAGCAGCTTAAGGGGAGACAGGGGCAATGAGCAGTTCTTC.